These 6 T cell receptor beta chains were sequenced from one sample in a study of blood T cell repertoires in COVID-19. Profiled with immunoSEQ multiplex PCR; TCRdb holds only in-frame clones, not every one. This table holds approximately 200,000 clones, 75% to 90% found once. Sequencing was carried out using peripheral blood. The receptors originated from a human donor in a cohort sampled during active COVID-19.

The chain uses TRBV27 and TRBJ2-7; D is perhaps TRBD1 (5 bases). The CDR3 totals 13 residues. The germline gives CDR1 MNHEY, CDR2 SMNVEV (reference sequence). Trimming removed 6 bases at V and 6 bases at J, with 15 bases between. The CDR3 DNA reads TGTGCCAGCAGCTTAGGTAGGGGTTTCGAGCAGTACTTC. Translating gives CASSLGRGFEQYF.

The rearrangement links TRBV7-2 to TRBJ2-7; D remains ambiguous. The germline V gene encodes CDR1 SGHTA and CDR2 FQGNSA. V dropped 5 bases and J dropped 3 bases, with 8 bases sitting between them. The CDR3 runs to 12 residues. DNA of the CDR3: TGTGCCAGCAGCCAATCTAACTACGAGCAGTACTTC. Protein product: CASSQSNYEQYF.

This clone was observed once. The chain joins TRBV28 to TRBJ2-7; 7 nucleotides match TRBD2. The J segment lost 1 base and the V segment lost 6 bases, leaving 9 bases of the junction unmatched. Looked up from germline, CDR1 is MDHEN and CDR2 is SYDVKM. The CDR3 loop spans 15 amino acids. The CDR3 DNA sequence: TGTGCCAGCAGGGGGGAGGGCCTAGGTTCCTACGAGCAGTACTTC. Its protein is CASRGEGLGSYEQYF.

CDR3 DNA: TGTGCCAGCTCACCACGGTTAGAGAACTATGGCTACACCTTC. This codes for CASSPRLENYGYTF. The chain is built from TRBV18 and TRBJ1-2, with unresolved D. The CDR3 has 14 residues. Trimming removed 1 base at V and 2 bases at J, with 8 bases between. The germline CDR1 and CDR2 sequences are KGHSH and LQKENI.

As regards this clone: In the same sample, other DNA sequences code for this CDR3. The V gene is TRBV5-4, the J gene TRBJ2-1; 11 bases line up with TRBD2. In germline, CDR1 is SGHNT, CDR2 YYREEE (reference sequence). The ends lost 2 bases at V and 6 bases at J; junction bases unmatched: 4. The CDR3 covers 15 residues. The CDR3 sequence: CASSFGLAGGNEQFF. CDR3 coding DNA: TGTGCCAGCAGCTTTGGTCTAGCGGGAGGCAATGAGCAGTTCTTC.

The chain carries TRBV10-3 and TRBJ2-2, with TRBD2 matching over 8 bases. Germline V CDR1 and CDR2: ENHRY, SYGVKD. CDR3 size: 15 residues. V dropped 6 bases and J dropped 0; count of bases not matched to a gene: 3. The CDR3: CAIRNSGTNTGELFF. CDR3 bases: TGTGCCATCAGGAATAGCGGGACGAACACCGGGGAGCTGTTTTTT.